The 29 T cell receptor beta chains below come from one sample, sequenced in a study of blood T cell repertoires in COVID-19. Sequencing was performed with immunoSEQ multiplex PCR; in TCRdb, only in-frame clones are kept and a portion is missing. The table includes roughly 70,000 clones, 88% detected once. The sequenced material came from peripheral blood. These receptors all come from a human donor in a cohort sampled during active COVID-19.

J is TRBJ2-5 and V is TRBV7-6; D may be TRBD1 (5 bases). Trimming took 1 base from V and 0 from J, leaving 6 bases between them. The CDR3 runs to 14 residues. Germline loops: CDR1 SGHVS, CDR2 FNYEAQ. CDR3 region: CASSLEGYQETQYF. The CDR3 region has the DNA TGTGCCAGCAGCTTAGAGGGGTACCAAGAGACCCAGTACTTC.

The chain recombines TRBV10-3 with TRBJ1-2; 7 bases fit TRBD1. This CDR3 contains 20 residues. Trimming removed 6 bases from V and 0 bases from J; junction bases left unmatched: 22. From germline, CDR1 is ENHRY and CDR2 SYGVKD. CDR3 region: CAIRGGLNGTVELANYGYTF. The CDR3, as DNA: TGTGCCATCAGGGGCGGACTGAACGGGACAGTAGAATTAGCTAACTATGGCTACACCTTC.

This chain connects TRBV6-5 to TRBJ2-7; 11 nucleotides match TRBD2. Germline CDR1 is MNHEY and CDR2 is SVGAGI. The CDR3 spans 14 residues. Trimming cost V 6 bases and J 6 bases; bases outside gene matches: 7. The CDR3 region has the DNA TGTGCCAGCAGGGGACTAGCGGCGTTATCCGAGCAGTACTTC. Amino acid sequence: CASRGLAALSEQYF.

The chain links TRBV15 to TRBJ2-7, with 11 nucleotides matching TRBD2. This CDR3 comprises 14 residues. CDR1 and CDR2 from the germline V gene are LNHNV and YYDKDF (reference sequence). J was trimmed by 7 bases and V by 3 bases; bases with no gene match: 5. DNA of the CDR3: TGTGCCACCAGCAGGGGAAGACTAGCGGGAGAGCAGTACTTC. It specifies CATSRGRLAGEQYF.

This chain links TRBV10-2 with TRBJ1-2, with D hard to call. V lost 2 bases, J lost 0 bases, and 4 bases lay in between. This CDR3 has 13 residues. Germline V lookup: CDR1 WSHSY, CDR2 SAAADI. DNA for the CDR3: TGCGCCAGCAGTGAGCGTCCTAACTATGGCTACACCTTC. Protein sequence: CASSERPNYGYTF.

The chain joins TRBV5-1 to TRBJ1-3, with 9 bases aligning to TRBD1. CDR3 length equals 15 residues. Trimming at V came to 4 bases and at J to 8 bases, leaving 10 bases not matched to a gene. CDR1 SGHRS and CDR2 YFSETQ come from the germline V gene. CDR3 residues: CASSNPGQGVHTIYF. The CDR3 region has the DNA TGCGCCAGCAGCAACCCGGGACAGGGTGTCCACACCATATATTTT. The whole variable domain, filled in from reference TRBV5-1 and TRBJ1-3, reads KAGVTQTPRYLIKTRGQQVTLSCSPISGHRSVSWYQQTPGQGLQFLFEYFSETQRNKGNFPGRFSGRQFSNSRSEMNVSTLELGDSALYLCASSNPGQGVHTIYFGEGSWLTVV.

This chain links TRBV29-1 with TRBJ2-1, with 11 bases aligning to TRBD2. The J segment lost 5 bases and the V segment lost 7 bases, leaving 4 bases of the junction unmatched. CDR1 and CDR2 from the germline V gene are SQVTM and ANQGSEA. The length of the CDR3 is 13 residues. CDR3 amino acids: CSGGLAGHNEQFF. The CDR3 region has the DNA TGCAGCGGTGGACTAGCGGGCCACAATGAGCAGTTCTTC.

A single count supports this clone. The chain recombines TRBV11-2 with TRBJ1-6; no firm D call. The CDR3 runs to 16 residues. In germline, CDR1 is SGHAT, CDR2 FQNNGV. V was pared by 3 bases and J by 5 bases, with 14 bases between. The CDR3 reads CASSLNSYLNNSPLHF. CDR3 DNA sequence: TGTGCCAGCAGCTTGAACAGCTATTTAAATAATTCACCCCTCCACTTT.

The chain recombines TRBV10-3 with TRBJ2-2; 9 bases align to TRBD2. With 6 bases clipped from V and 0 bases from J, the junction kept 17 bases outside the gene matches. Looked up from germline, CDR1 is ENHRY and CDR2 is SYGVKD. The CDR3 runs to 20 residues. The CDR3: CAIRPHRSGSGESNTGELFF. CDR3 DNA sequence: TGTGCCATCAGGCCCCACCGTAGCGGGAGTGGCGAATCGAACACCGGGGAGCTGTTTTTT.

V is TRBV4-1 and J is TRBJ1-4, with 12 bases lining up with TRBD1. The germline CDR1 and CDR2 sequences are MGHRA and YSYEKL. CDR3 length: 16 amino acids. Unmatched junction bases numbered 6, after V lost 0 bases and J lost 10 bases. The CDR3: CASSQDGGQGARKLFF. CDR3 sequence (DNA): TGCGCCAGCAGCCAAGATGGGGGACAGGGGGCGCGAAAACTGTTTTTT.

This clone showed up just once. The V call is TRBV7-2, the J call TRBJ2-2; D unresolved. The CDR3 consists of 13 residues. The ends were cut back, 1 base at V and 6 bases at J, with 6 bases in the middle. Germline loops: CDR1 SGHTA, CDR2 FQGNSA. The CDR3 protein is CASSLGPPGELFF. The CDR3 coding sequence is TGTGCCAGCAGCTTAGGGCCCCCCGGGGAGCTGTTTTTT.

The rearrangement joins TRBV6-5 to TRBJ1-1, with a weak D call TRBD1 (5 bases). The CDR3 runs 14 residues. Germline lookup yields CDR1 MNHEY and CDR2 SVGAGI. The V gene lost 6 bases and the J gene lost 0 bases, with 11 bases spanning the gap. CDR3 DNA sequence: TGTGCCAGCAGGGTCGACAGCCTGAACACTGAAGCTTTCTTT. Translating gives CASRVDSLNTEAFF.

The chain carries TRBV21-1 and TRBJ2-3; the table's D call, TRBD2, has no DNA check behind it. TRBV21-1 is a pseudogene locus. The CDR3 contains 17 residues. The chain's CDR3 is CASSKGTSGTPPDTQYF. The CDR3 nucleotides are TGTGCCAGCAGCAAGGGGACTAGCGGGACCCCGCCAGATACGCAGTATTTT.

The chain has TRBV3-1 (or the pseudogene TRBV3-2) and TRBJ1-5; TRBD1 is a possible D gene (5 bases). Germline assignment: CDR1 LGHDT and CDR2 YNNKEL (reference sequence). Deletions cut 3 bases from V and 6 bases from J, with 12 bases between. The CDR3 sequence is 14 residues long. The CDR3 protein is CASSHRGSGQPQHF. The CDR3 region has the DNA TGTGCCAGCAGCCATCGGGGGTCGGGTCAGCCCCAGCATTTT.

The CDR3 here is CAWSGGISTDTQYF. The CDR3 DNA sequence: TGTGCCTGGAGTGGCGGGATCAGCACAGATACGCAGTATTTT. The rearrangement links TRBV30 to TRBJ2-3, with D possibly matching TRBD2 (6 bases). V lost 1 base and J 0 bases, leaving 8 bases between the germline ends. The CDR3 length is 14 residues. Germline V gene data show CDR1 as GTSNPN and CDR2 as SVGIG (reference sequence).

This chain connects TRBV5-4 to TRBJ1-2, with D possibly being TRBD1 (6 bases). Trimming took off 0 bases at V and 5 bases at J, with 14 bases between the two ends. Looked up from germline, CDR1 is SGHNT and CDR2 is YYREEE (reference sequence). This CDR3 spans 15 amino acids. The DNA of the CDR3 is TGTGCCAGCAGCTTGGCGGCAGGGGTCCCTTATGGCTACACCTTC. Translated: CASSLAAGVPYGYTF.

The chain uses TRBV3-1 (or the pseudogene TRBV3-2) and TRBJ1-1, with D unresolved. With 4 bases removed from V and 7 bases from J, the gap between germline ends came to 7 bases. The CDR3 runs 11 residues. Germline CDR1 is LGHDT and CDR2 is YNNKEL (reference sequence). This chain's CDR3 is CASSLGSEAFF. The CDR3, as DNA: TGTGCCAGCAGCCTCGGTAGTGAAGCTTTCTTT.

This clone has a single count. The chain has TRBV24-1 and TRBJ2-2; TRBD1 is a possible D gene (5 bases). The V end was cut by 3 bases, the J end by 0 bases, with 13 bases between. The CDR3 has 17 amino acids. Looked up from germline, CDR1 is KGHDR and CDR2 is SFDVKD. The CDR3 spells CATSDQRQISNTGELFF. The CDR3 DNA is TGTGCCACCAGTGATCAACGACAGATTTCGAACACCGGGGAGCTGTTTTTT.

The chain is built from TRBV6-6 and TRBJ1-2, with D tentatively TRBD1 (5 bases). Germline-derived CDR1 and CDR2 are MNHNY and SVGAGI (reference sequence). The germline V and J ends were trimmed by 3 bases and 3 bases, with 8 bases remaining between them. The CDR3 consists of 13 residues. CDR3 residues: CASSYGRDYGYTF. The DNA for the CDR3 is TGTGCCAGCAGTTATGGCAGGGACTATGGCTACACCTTC.

This sequence joins TRBV10-1 and TRBJ2-1, with 7 bases lining up with TRBD2. Germline loops: CDR1 WNHNN, CDR2 SYGVQD (reference sequence). After removal of 6 bases from V and 0 bases from J, the junction contained 8 bases not matched to a gene. The CDR3 has 16 residues. CDR3 sequence (DNA): TGCGCCAGCAGCGATATAGCGGGCAACTCCTACAATGAGCAGTTCTTC. Its translation: CASSDIAGNSYNEQFF.

V usage is TRBV19 and J usage is TRBJ2-7; D ambiguous. Trimming took 6 bases from V and 2 from J, leaving 14 bases between them. The length of the CDR3 is 14 residues. Germline CDR1 reads LNHDA; CDR2 reads SQIVND (reference sequence). The CDR3 spells CASSYGTAAYEQYF. CDR3 sequence (DNA): TGTGCCAGTAGCTATGGTACTGCGGCCTACGAGCAGTACTTC.

This clone was counted between two and nine times. The rearrangement uses TRBV6-4 and TRBJ2-1; a weak D match, TRBD2 (6 bases). The germline V gene has CDR1 MRHNA and CDR2 SNTAGT. The V end was cut by 4 bases, the J end by 4 bases, with 14 bases between. This CDR3 comprises 15 residues. CDR3 loop: CASSASAEGYNEQFF. The CDR3 DNA sequence: TGTGCCAGCAGTGCATCGGCGGAGGGTTACAATGAGCAGTTCTTC.

This clone was observed a single time. CDR3 in DNA: TGTGCCAGCAGCTTACCCAGACAGGGGGCGGAAACTAATGAAAAACTGTTTTTT. It translates to CASSLPRQGAETNEKLFF. This sequence joins TRBV7-2 and TRBJ1-4; 10 positions match TRBD1. V shed 2 bases and J 1 base; nucleotides not matched to a gene: 7. Germline V gene lookup returns CDR1 SGHTA and CDR2 FQGNSA. The CDR3 loop spans 18 amino acids.

The chain combines TRBV15 with TRBJ2-1, with 7 nucleotides matching TRBD2. The V gene end was trimmed by 1 base and the J gene end by 8 bases; junction bases not matched to a gene: 17. CDR1 and CDR2 (germline): LNHNV, YYDKDF (reference sequence). The CDR3 spans 18 residues. The CDR3 bases are TGTGCCACCAGCAGAGTGGGGGGAGGGGTAGAAGGTGTCGATGAGCAGTTCTTC. Translated, it gives CATSRVGGGVEGVDEQFF.

V usage is TRBV18 and J usage is TRBJ2-3, with TRBD2 as a possible D gene (6 bases). The CDR3 is 16 amino acids. V was cut by 1 base and J by 0 bases, with 11 bases left in between. The germline CDR1 and CDR2 sequences are KGHSH and LQKENI. CDR3 protein: CASSPRSGKSTDTQYF. The CDR3 bases are TGTGCCAGCTCACCACGTAGCGGAAAAAGCACAGATACGCAGTATTTT.

The V and J genes are TRBV27 and TRBJ1-5; 9 bases fit TRBD1. After removal of 10 bases from V and 6 bases from J, the junction contained 4 bases not matched to a gene. Germline V CDR1 and CDR2: MNHEY, SMNVEV (reference sequence). This CDR3 has 12 residues. The CDR3 reads CATGQGPQPQHF. The CDR3 DNA reads as TGTGCCACGGGACAGGGCCCTCAGCCCCAGCATTTT.

In regard to this clone: Relative to the germline gene, one junction end is altered; a read error may explain this. The chain couples TRBV6-1 to TRBJ2-7, with 8 bases that match TRBD1. The CDR3 covers 14 residues. Germline V gene sequence: CDR1 MNHNS, CDR2 SASEGT. As DNA, the CDR3 is TGTGCCAGCAGGGAAGGGACAGGCCCTTACGAGCAGTACTTC. It encodes CASREGTGPYEQYF.

The chain combines TRBV7-9 with TRBJ2-5; 7 bases align to TRBD2. After removal of 4 bases from V and 5 bases from J, the junction contained 10 bases not matched to a gene. This CDR3 has 15 residues. Germline CDR1 is SEHNR and CDR2 is FQNEAQ (reference sequence). CDR3 in DNA: TGTGCCAGCAGCTCCGACTTCGTGGGAGGGGAGACCCAGTACTTC. The encoded protein is CASSSDFVGGETQYF.

The gene calls are TRBV6-5 and TRBJ2-7, with TRBD2 matching over 8 bases. Germline V gene data show CDR1 as MNHEY and CDR2 as SVGAGI. This CDR3 has 15 residues. Losses at the gene ends were 2 bases for V and 6 bases for J; bases not matched to a gene: 9. The CDR3 loop is CASSYGYGRGGEQYF. The DNA of the CDR3 is TGTGCCAGCAGTTACGGGTACGGGAGGGGGGGCGAGCAGTACTTC.